The table lists the clone carrying this T cell receptor (beta chain) with many counts. The antigen is unknown. The data were taken from a study of metastatic and nonmetastatic thyroid tumors. Study-wide context: Repertoire data that came from the blood and tumor or nodule tissue of malignant and benign thyroid patients were compared. Notes on the study in general: TCR beta diversity was reportedly significantly higher in malignant thyroid tumors than benign nodules, in blood and tumor.

Not a single patient had been given any form of treatment at any point before undergoing thyroid surgery. The CDR3 extends over 13 amino acids. The V end lost 2 bases, the J end lost 5 bases, and 6 bases lay between the germline ends. TCRdb re-called clones from the PCR reads using MiXCR. This repertoire shows 60,000 or so clones, about 3.8% found once; its top ten account for more than 20%. The receptor's source is a female donor with papillary thyroid cancer or a benign thyroid nodule (not recorded which). Some clones in this sample may be carry-over from other donors' samples. The chain recombines TRBV12-3 or TRBV12-4 with TRBJ2-2; no definite D call. Sequenced: blood. In DNA form, the CDR3 reads TGTGCCAGCAGTTTACTAGAGACCGGGGAGCTGTTTTTT. Residues: CASSLLETGELFF.